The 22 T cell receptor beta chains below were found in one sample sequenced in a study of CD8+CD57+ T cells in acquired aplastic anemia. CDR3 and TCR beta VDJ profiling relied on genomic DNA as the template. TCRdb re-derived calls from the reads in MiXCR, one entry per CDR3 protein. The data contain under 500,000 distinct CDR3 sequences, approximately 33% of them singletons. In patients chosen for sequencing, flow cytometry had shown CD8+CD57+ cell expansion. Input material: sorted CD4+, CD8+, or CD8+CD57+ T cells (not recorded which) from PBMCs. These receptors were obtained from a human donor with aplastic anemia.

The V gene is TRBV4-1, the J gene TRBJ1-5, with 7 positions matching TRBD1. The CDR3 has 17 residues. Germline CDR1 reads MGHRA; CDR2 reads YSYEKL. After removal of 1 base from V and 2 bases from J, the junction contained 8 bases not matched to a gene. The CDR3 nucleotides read TGCGCCAGCAGCCAAGGGAGTGGCAGGGGGGGCAATCAGCCCCAGCATTTT. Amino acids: CASSQGSGRGGNQPQHF.

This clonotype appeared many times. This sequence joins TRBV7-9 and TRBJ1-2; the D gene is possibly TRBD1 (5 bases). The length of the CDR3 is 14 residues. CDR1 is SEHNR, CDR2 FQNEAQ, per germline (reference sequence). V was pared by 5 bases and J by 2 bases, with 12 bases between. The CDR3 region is CASSPDIQNYGYTF. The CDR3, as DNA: TGTGCCAGCAGCCCGGACATCCAAAACTATGGCTACACCTTC.

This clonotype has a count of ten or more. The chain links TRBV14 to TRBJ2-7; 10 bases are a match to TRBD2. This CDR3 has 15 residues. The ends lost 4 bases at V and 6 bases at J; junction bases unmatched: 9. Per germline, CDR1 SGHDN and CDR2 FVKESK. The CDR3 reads CASSRLAGEIGEQYF. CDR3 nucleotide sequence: TGTGCCAGCAGCCGGCTAGCGGGAGAAATCGGCGAGCAGTACTTC.

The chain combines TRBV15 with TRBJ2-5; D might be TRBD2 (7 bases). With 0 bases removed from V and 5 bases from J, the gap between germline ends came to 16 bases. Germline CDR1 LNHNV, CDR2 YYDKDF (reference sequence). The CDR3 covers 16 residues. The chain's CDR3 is CATSRDGGADSETQYF. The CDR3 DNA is TGTGCCACCAGCAGAGATGGGGGGGCGGATTCCGAGACCCAGTACTTC.

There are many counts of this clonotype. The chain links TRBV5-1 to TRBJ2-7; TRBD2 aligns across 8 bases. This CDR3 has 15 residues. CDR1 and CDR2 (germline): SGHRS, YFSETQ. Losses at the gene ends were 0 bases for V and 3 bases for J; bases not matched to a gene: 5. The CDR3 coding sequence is TGCGCCAGCAGCTTGGTTGCGGGAGGCCACTACGAGCAGTACTTC. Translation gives CASSLVAGGHYEQYF.

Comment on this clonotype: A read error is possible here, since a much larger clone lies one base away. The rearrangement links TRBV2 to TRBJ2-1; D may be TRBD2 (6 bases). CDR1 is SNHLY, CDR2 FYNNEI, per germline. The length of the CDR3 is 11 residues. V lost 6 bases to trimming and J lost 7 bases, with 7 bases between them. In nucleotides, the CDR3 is TGTGCCAGCAGGGAGGGGAATGAGCAGTTCTTC. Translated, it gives CASREGNEQFF.

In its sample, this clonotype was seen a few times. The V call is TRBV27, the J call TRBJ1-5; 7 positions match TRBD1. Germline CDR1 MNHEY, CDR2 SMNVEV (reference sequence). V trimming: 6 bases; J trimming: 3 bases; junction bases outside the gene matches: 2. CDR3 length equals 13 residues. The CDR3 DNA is TGTGCCAGCAGGACAGGGTTCAATCAGCCCCAGCATTTT. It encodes CASRTGFNQPQHF.

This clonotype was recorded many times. CDR3 amino acids: CSVVDQNIQYF. CDR3 nucleotide sequence: TGCAGCGTTGTGGACCAAAACATTCAGTACTTC. The chain employs TRBV29-1 and TRBJ2-4; D ambiguous. The V end was cut by 4 bases, the J end by 5 bases, with 6 bases between. The germline CDR1 and CDR2 sequences are SQVTM and ANQGSEA. The CDR3 contains 11 residues.

The CDR3 reads CASSEVGFNQPQHF. The CDR3 DNA sequence: TGTGCCAGCAGTGAAGTTGGGTTCAATCAGCCCCAGCATTTT. The rearrangement joins TRBV2 to TRBJ1-5; no clear D gene. The CDR3 has 14 residues. The ends were cut back, 1 base at V and 3 bases at J, with 7 bases in the middle. Per germline, CDR1 SNHLY and CDR2 FYNNEI.

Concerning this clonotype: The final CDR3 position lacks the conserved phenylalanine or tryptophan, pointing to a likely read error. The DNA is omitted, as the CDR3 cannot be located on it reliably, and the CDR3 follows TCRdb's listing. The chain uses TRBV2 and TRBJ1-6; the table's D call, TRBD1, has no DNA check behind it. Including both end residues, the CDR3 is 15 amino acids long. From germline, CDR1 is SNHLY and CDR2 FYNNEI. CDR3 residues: CAGTRDSPDNSPPHS.

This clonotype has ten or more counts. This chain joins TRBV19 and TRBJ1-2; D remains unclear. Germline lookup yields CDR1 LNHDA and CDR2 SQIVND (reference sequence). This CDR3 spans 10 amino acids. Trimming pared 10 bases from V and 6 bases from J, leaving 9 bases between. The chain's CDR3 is CATARDGYTF. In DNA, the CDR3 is TGTGCCACCGCAAGGGATGGCTACACCTTC.

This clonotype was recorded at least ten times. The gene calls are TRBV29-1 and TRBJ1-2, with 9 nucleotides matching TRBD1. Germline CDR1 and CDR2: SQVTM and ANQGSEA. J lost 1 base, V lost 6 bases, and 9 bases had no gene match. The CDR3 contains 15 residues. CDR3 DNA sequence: TGCAGCGTCACAGGGGGCGAGGGGCATAACTATGGCTACACCTTC. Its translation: CSVTGGEGHNYGYTF.

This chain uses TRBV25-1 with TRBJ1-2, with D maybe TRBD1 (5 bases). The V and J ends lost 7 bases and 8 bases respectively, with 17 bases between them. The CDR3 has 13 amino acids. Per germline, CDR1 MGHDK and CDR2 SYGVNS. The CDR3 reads CASTKSGGRGYTF. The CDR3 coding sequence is TGTGCCAGCACTAAAAGCGGGGGGAGAGGCTACACCTTC.

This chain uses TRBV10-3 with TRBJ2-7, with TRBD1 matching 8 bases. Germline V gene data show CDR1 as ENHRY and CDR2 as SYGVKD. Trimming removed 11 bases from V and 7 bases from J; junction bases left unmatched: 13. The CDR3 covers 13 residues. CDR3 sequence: CARSTDRGREQYF. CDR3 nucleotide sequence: TGTGCCCGCAGCACCGACAGGGGTAGGGAGCAGTACTTC.

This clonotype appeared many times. DNA for the CDR3: TGCAGTGCTAGAGATGGGACAGCTCGCTACGAGCAGTACTTC. As protein: CSARDGTARYEQYF. The chain couples TRBV20-1 to TRBJ2-7; 7 bases line up with TRBD1. This CDR3 spans 14 amino acids. Trimming removed 0 bases from V and 3 bases from J; junction bases left unmatched: 5. Looked up from germline, CDR1 is DFQATT and CDR2 is SNEGSKA (reference sequence).

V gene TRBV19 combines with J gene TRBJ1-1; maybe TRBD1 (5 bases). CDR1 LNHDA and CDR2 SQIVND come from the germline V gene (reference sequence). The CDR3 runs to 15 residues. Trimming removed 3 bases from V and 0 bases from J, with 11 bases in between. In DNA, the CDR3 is TGTGCCAGTAGTATGCGACAGAGTATGAACACTGAAGCTTTCTTT. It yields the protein CASSMRQSMNTEAFF.

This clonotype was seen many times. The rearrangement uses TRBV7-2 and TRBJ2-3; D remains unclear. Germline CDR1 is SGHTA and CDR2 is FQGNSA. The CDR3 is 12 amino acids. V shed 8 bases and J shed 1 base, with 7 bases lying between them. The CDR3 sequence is CASGWGTDTQYF. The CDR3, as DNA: TGTGCCAGCGGCTGGGGCACAGATACGCAGTATTTT. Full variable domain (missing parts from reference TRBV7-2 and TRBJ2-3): GAGVSQSPSNKVTEKGKDVELRCDPISGHTALYWYRQSLGQGLEFLIYFQGNSAPDKSGLPSDRFSAERTGGSVSTLTIQRTQQEDSAVYLCASGWGTDTQYFGPGTRLTVL.

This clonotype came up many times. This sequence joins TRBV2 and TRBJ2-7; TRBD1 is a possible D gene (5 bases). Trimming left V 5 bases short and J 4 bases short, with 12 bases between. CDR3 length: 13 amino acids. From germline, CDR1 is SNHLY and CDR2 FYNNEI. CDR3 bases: TGTGCCAGCAGTCAGTGGGGCGGATACGAGCAGTACTTC. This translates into CASSQWGGYEQYF. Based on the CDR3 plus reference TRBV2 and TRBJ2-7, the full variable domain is EPEVTQTPSHQVTQMGQEVILRCVPISNHLYFYWYRQILGQKVEFLVSFYNNEISEKSEIFDDQFSVERPDGSNFTLKIRSTKLEDSAMYFCASSQWGGYEQYFGPGTRLTVT.

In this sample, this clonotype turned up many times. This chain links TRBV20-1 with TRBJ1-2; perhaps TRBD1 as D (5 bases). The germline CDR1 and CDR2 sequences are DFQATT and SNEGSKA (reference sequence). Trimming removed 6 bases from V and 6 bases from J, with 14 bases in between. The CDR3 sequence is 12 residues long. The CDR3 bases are TGCAGTGCCCCGCGGGGCGGTCATGGCTACACCTTC. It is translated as CSAPRGGHGYTF.

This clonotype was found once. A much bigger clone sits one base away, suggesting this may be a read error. CDR3 DNA sequence: TGTGCCAGCAGCAGAGCGGGAGGAGCTTACAATGAGCAGTTCTTC. This codes for CASSRAGGAYNEQFF. V usage is TRBV2 and J usage is TRBJ2-1; 9 bases line up with TRBD2. Per germline, CDR1 SNHLY and CDR2 FYNNEI. The junction had 7 bases not matched to a gene; V was cut back by 6 bases and J by 4 bases. The CDR3 runs to 15 residues.

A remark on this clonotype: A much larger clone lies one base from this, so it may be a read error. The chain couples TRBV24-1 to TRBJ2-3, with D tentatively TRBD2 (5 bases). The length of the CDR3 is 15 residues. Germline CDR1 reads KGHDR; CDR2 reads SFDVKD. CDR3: CPTSLWGARTDTQYF. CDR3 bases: TGTCCCACCAGTTTATGGGGAGCCCGCACAGATACGCAGTATTTT.

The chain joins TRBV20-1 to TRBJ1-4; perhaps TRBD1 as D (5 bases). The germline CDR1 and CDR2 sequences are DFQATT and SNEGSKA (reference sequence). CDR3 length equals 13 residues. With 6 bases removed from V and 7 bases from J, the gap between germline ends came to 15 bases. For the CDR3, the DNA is TGCAGTGCCCGGGGGGAGTGGGCTGAAAAACTGTTTTTT. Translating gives CSARGEWAEKLFF.